This T cell receptor (beta chain) was sequenced in a study of cytomegalovirus exposure and HLA in healthy donors. Study-level results: The tendency of first-cohort TCR clusters to co-occur in the 120 or so validation repertoires emerged from a later analysis.

The method was immunoSEQ multiplex PCR; TCRdb's version includes in-frame clones alone and lacks a portion of them. The repertoire holds 150,000 to 200,000 clones, around 88% seen once, with roughly 1.6% in the top ten. Points on this clone: Its antigen is not identified.

This TCR was sampled from a woman aged 18-29 years in good health and CMV-seronegative. Sample: PBMCs.

The chain's CDR3 is CAWSGPGNTEAFF. CDR3 sequence (DNA): TGTGCCTGGTCAGGGCCAGGCAACACTGAAGCTTTCTTT. V gene TRBV30 combines with J gene TRBJ1-1, with D tentatively TRBD1 (5 bases). The CDR3 loop spans 13 amino acids. Germline CDR1 and CDR2: GTSNPN and SVGIG (reference sequence). V shed 5 bases and J shed 2 bases, with 12 bases lying between them.